This is a list of T cell receptor beta chains from one sample in a study of OX40 agonist ivuxolimab in advanced cancers. Profiling relied on immunoSEQ multiplex PCR, and the TCRdb table lists in-frame clones only, not all of them. The data show tens of thousands of clones, around 93% seen once. Sequenced here: CD4+ or CD8+ T cells sorted from blood, sampled in a trial of the OX40 agonist ivuxolimab. These receptors were taken from an adult with an advanced solid tumor such as melanoma, head and neck, liver or kidney cancer. Both conserved end residues are part of each CDR3. D genes are given only for firm matches. Not all rows give a size; the values are once, few, many and, for expanded clones, a class.

CDR3nt	CDR3aa	d_gene	v_gene	j_gene	abundance
TGTGCCAGTAAGCCGGTCCCCGAATTTAATCAGCCCCAGCATTTT	CASKPVPEFNQPQHF	.	TRBV19	TRBJ1-5	.
TGTGCCAGCAGCCCGACAGGGTTTGCGGAAAAACTGTTTTTT	CASSPTGFAEKLFF	TRBD1	TRBV7-9	TRBJ1-4	.
TGTGCCAGCAGCGTCGGGGTAGGGGCCAACGTCCTGACTTTC	CASSVGVGANVLTF	.	TRBV9	TRBJ2-6	.
TGTGCCAGCAGTTTATCGACTAGCGGGATCTACGAGCAGTACTTC	CASSLSTSGIYEQYF	TRBD2	TRBV27	TRBJ2-7	.
TGTGCCAGCAGCTTAGCCAGCTTGAACACTGAAGCTTTCTTT	CASSLASLNTEAFF	.	TRBV11-3	TRBJ1-1	.
TGTGCCAGCTCACCACCTTTACAGGCCATGGGCCAAGAGACCCAGTACTTC	CASSPPLQAMGQETQYF	.	TRBV18	TRBJ2-5	once
TGTGCCAGCAGTTTAGGTTCGCGGGAGTCTAACGAGCAGTACTTC	CASSLGSRESNEQYF	TRBD2	TRBV28	TRBJ2-7	.
TGTGCCAGCAACCAGCCCAGGGACAGAAACTATGGCTACACCTTC	CASNQPRDRNYGYTF	TRBD1	TRBV7-2	TRBJ1-2	.
TGTGCCAGCAGCTCCAGCAGGGATAAGTACCGATACGAGCAGTACTTC	CASSSSRDKYRYEQYF	.	TRBV7-9	TRBJ2-7	.
TGTGCCAGCAGTGAAGGGACAGGCCCCTACGAGCAGTACTTC	CASSEGTGPYEQYF	TRBD1	TRBV2	TRBJ2-7	.
TGTGCCTGGAGTCCGACAGGGATTGAAGCTTTCTTT	CAWSPTGIEAFF	TRBD1	TRBV30	TRBJ1-1	.
TGTGCCAGCAGCTTGTCCGGGGACGGGGAGCTGTTTTTT	CASSLSGDGELFF	.	TRBV5-6	TRBJ2-2	.
TGTGCCAGCAACCCTCCTGGGACTAGCGGGAGAAGCACAGATACGCAGTATTTT	CASNPPGTSGRSTDTQYF	TRBD2	TRBV28	TRBJ2-3	.
TGTGCCAGCAGCTTATTAACTAGTAGCGAGCAGTACTTC	CASSLLTSSEQYF	.	TRBV7-2	TRBJ2-7	.
TGTGCCAGCAGCTTGACAGGTTCCCACGAGCAGTACTTC	CASSLTGSHEQYF	.	TRBV11-2	TRBJ2-7	.
TGTGCCAGCAGTGAAAACAGGGTGGGACAGCCCCAGCATTTT	CASSENRVGQPQHF	.	TRBV6-1	TRBJ1-5	once
TGTGCCAGTAGTATCGGTGGTTATCAGCCCCAGCATTTT	CASSIGGYQPQHF	.	TRBV19	TRBJ1-5	.
TGTGCCAGCAGGACACCTGCAGCGGGACTGGCCTACAATGAGCAGTTCTTC	CASRTPAAGLAYNEQFF	TRBD2	TRBV27	TRBJ2-1	.
TGTGCCATCAGTGCTGAGGGAGGAACCTCCTACGAGCAGTACTTC	CAISAEGGTSYEQYF	.	TRBV10-3	TRBJ2-7	.
TGTGCCAGCAGCTTAGCATCAGAGTTTGTGACGAACCAAGAGACCCAGTACTTC	CASSLASEFVTNQETQYF	.	TRBV7-9	TRBJ2-5	once
TGCGCCAGCAGCCCGGGACTAGCGGGAGCTAGGGACAATGAGCAGTTCTTC	CASSPGLAGARDNEQFF	TRBD2	TRBV5-1	TRBJ2-1	.
TGTGCCAGCAGCTCCCGGGACAGTAGTTTTAATGAGCAGTTCTTC	CASSSRDSSFNEQFF	TRBD1	TRBV7-9	TRBJ2-1	once
TGTGCCAGCAGCCTATTGACGGGGGGCGGGAGGCTGTTTTTT	CASSLLTGGGRLFF	.	TRBV7-6	TRBJ2-2	few
TGTGCCAGTAGTTGGGACGGCTCCTACAATGAGCAGTTCTTC	CASSWDGSYNEQFF	.	TRBV19	TRBJ2-1	.
TGTGCCAGTAGGACACACTATGGCTACACCTTC	CASRTHYGYTF	.	TRBV27	TRBJ1-2	few
TGTGCCAGCAGCCCGTACAGGGTGCACGAGCAGTACTTC	CASSPYRVHEQYF	.	TRBV14	TRBJ2-7	.
TGTGCCAGCAGCTTCCAGGACGGTAACGAGCAGTACTTC	CASSFQDGNEQYF	.	TRBV27	TRBJ2-7	once
TGTGCCAGTAGTATGCAACAGCCGGATACGCAGTATTTT	CASSMQQPDTQYF	.	TRBV19	TRBJ2-3	.
TGTGCCAGCAGCTTACTAGCGGGAGGGATTACAGATACGCAGTATTTT	CASSLLAGGITDTQYF	TRBD2	TRBV7-9	TRBJ2-3	.